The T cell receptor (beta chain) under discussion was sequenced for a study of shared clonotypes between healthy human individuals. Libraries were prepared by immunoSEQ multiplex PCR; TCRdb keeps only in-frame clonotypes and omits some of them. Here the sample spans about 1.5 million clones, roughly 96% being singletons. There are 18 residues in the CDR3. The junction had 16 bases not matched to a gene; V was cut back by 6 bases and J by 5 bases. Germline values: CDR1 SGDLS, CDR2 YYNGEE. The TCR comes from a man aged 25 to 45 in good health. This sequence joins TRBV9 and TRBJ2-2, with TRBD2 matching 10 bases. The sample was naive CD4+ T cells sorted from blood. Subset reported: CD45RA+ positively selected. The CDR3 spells CASTVLAGELGGTGELFF. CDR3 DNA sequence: TGTGCCAGCACGGTGCTAGCGGGAGAGCTGGGCGGTACCGGGGAGCTGTTTTTT.